The following is a T cell receptor beta chain sequence with its context. In the study's own analysis: Amplification from reference gene primers served as the basis for estimated nucleated cell counts. Measured with immunoSEQ multiplex PCR; TCRdb has only the in-frame clones, and not every one. V and J calls and clone size come straight from that table; D and trimming were deduced from the DNA. The sample holds tens of thousands of clones, about 85% seen once. The record originates from a study of blood T cell repertoires in COVID-19. Study-wide context: There were acute and convalescent COVID-19 samples, and they came from the United States, Italy and Spain.

Germline-derived CDR1 and CDR2 are SGHRS and YFSETQ. The CDR3 runs to 15 residues. J was trimmed by 3 bases and V by 3 bases; bases with no gene match: 5. The sample was peripheral blood. The chain has TRBV5-1 and TRBJ1-4; 7 bases are shared with TRBD1. The receptor was derived from a human donor in a cohort sampled during active COVID-19. In DNA form, the CDR3 reads TGCGCCAGCAGCTCGACCGGGACAGCTAATGAAAAACTGTTTTTT. Its protein is CASSSTGTANEKLFF.